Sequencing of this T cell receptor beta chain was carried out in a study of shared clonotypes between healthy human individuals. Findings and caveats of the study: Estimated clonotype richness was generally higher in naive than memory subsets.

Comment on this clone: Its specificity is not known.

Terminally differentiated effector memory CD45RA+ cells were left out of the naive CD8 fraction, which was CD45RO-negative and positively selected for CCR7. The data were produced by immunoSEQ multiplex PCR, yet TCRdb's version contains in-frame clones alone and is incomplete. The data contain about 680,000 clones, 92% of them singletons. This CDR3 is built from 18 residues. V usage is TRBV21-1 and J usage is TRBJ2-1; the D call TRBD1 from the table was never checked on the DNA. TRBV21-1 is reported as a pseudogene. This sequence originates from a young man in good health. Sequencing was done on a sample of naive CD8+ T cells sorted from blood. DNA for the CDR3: TGTGCCAGCAGCAAAGAAAGTCAGGGCCGAGTTTTTCTTTTTGAGCAGTTCTTC. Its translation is CASSKESQGRVFLFEQFF.